This TCR beta chain was captured in a study of cytomegalovirus exposure and HLA in healthy donors. CDR1 SGHNT and CDR2 YYREEE come from the germline V gene (reference sequence). The CDR3 covers 15 residues. The V gene end was trimmed by 0 bases and the J gene end by 5 bases; junction bases not matched to a gene: 2. Study-level findings and limits: In vitro checks showed that a few CMV-associated chains really do target CMV antigens. TCR beta chains associated with HLA were, in a later analysis, more clonally expanded than equally common others.

By share, this clone counts as medium-sized. What it binds is unknown. Both 60 Vbeta primers and 13 Jbeta primers went into the PCR. Data came from immunoSEQ multiplex PCR; TCRdb stores just in-frame clones and leaves some out. There are around 19,000 clones in the sample; 84% occur only once, and about 20% lies in the top ten. The chain has TRBV5-4 and TRBJ2-7, with 13 positions matching TRBD2. Sample: PBMCs. The source of this sequence is a human donor in good health. The CDR3 reads CASSLGLAGGNEQYF. DNA of the CDR3: TGTGCCAGCAGCTTGGGACTAGCGGGGGGAAACGAGCAGTACTTC.